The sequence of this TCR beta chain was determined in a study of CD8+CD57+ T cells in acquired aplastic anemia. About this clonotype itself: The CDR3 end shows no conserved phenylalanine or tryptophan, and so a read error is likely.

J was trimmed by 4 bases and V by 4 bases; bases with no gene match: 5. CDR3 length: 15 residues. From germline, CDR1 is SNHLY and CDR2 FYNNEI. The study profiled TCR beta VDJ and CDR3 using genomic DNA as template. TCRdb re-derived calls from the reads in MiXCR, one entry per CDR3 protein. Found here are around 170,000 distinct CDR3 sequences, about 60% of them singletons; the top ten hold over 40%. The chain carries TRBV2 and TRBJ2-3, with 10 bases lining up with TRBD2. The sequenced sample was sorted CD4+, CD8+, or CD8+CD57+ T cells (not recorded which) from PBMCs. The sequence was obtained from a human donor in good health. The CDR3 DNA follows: TGTGCCAGCAGTGGCCCTAGCGGGGGAGCAGATACGCAGTATCTT. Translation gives CASSGPSGGADTQYL.